The text below deals with one T cell receptor (beta chain). What it binds is unknown. The data belong to a study of cytomegalovirus exposure and HLA in healthy donors. Across the whole study: The approximately 130 validation repertoires and the 650 to 850 first-cohort repertoires shared a platform, a later analysis reported.

Profiling relied on immunoSEQ multiplex PCR, and the TCRdb table lists in-frame clones only, not all of them. The sample contains over 150,000 clones, 70% to 90% of which appear only once. Study outcomes and limitations: Cytomegalovirus-associated TCR beta chains were listed, numbering over 150.

The sample taken for sequencing was PBMCs. This TCR was recovered from a human donor in good health.

For the CDR3, the DNA is TGTGCCAGCAGCCCCCGGACTAGTGGGTCTGAGCAGTTCTTC. This gives the protein CASSPRTSGSEQFF. The chain has TRBV7-2 and TRBJ2-1; 7 bases agree with TRBD2. The CDR3 length is 14 residues. V lost 5 bases and J lost 9; bases outside the gene matches: 10. Germline assignment: CDR1 SGHTA and CDR2 FQGNSA.